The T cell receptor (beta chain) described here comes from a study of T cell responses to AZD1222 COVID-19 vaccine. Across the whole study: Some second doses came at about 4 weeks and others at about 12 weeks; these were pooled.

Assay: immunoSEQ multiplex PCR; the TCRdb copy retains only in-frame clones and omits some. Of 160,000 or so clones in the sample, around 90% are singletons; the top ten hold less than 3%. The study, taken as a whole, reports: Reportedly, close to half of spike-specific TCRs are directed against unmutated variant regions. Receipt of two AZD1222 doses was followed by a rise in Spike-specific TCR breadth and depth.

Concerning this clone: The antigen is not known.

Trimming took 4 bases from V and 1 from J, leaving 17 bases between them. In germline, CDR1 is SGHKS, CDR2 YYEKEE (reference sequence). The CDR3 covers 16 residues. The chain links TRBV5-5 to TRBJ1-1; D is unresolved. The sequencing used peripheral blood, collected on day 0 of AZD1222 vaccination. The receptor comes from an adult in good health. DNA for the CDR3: TGTGCCAGCAGCCAGTCCGGGGTTTGGCCGAACACTGAAGCTTTCTTT. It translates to CASSQSGVWPNTEAFF.